This TCR beta chain was captured by sequencing in a study of CD8 T cells in Susac syndrome (dated by TCRdb to the late 2010s). As for the study more broadly: Repertoire sequencing was used to test whether CD8+ T cell activation and differentiation in Susac syndrome was antigen driven.

Comments on this clonotype: Its antigen is still unknown. Per-base qualities were not stored, and no clone one base away is much larger.

What the study reported, not specific to this receptor: The number of individuals in the TCR sequencing and HLA analysis was recognized as being relatively small.

RNA was extracted using the RNeasy kit, and roughly 0.5 to 1 ug of the RNA was reverse transcribed with random hexamers. The immunoSEQ multiplex PCR assay, which covers 54 Vbeta and 13 Jbeta segments, was used to amplify TCR beta CDR3 regions. PCR amplification bias was corrected by using a synthetic template baseline for primer optimization and computational correction. The original pipeline was this. Reads were annotated to V, D and J genes according to IMGT and were analyzed with immunoSEQ Analyzer, with only productive sequences retained. Clonality was computed as one minus Shannon entropy normalized by log2 of the number of productive unique sequences. Public and private clones were assessed among the 100 most prevalent clones of each patient and control. A clone was defined as Susac-specific if it was absent from the healthy and MS cohorts, from some 980 published viral clones and from other ImmuneACCESS disease sequences. The public sequencing data were trimmed at Q25 with fastp and processed into clonotypes with MiXCR by TCRdb, which kept only in-frame beta chains. Here each entry gathers all rows of one CDR3 protein and keeps the most common genes and DNA. These V and J calls rely on TCRdb rather than the paper's analysis. The sample has roughly 150,000 distinct CDR3 sequences on record, roughly 95% of them singletons. The ten largest make up approximately 0.14% of the sample.

Peripheral blood CD8+ and CD4+ T cells from healthy donors, Susac syndrome patients and multiple sclerosis patients were profiled by high-throughput TCR beta sequencing. The healthy donors served as controls matched for age and sex. Bulk CD8+ and CD4+ T cells were purified by magnetic negative isolation, while CD8+ TEMRA cells were enriched using FACS. Blood was collected in EDTA tubes and processed within 24 hours, with PBMCs isolated through density gradient centrifugation. PBMCs intended for TCR sequencing were cryopreserved in liquid nitrogen and thawed later in a water bath at 37 degrees C. The sorted or isolated CD4+, CD8+ and CD8+ TEMRA cells had a purity of 90% or higher. There are 14 amino acids in the CDR3, from cysteine to phenylalanine inclusive. The only DNA kept is the CDR3, 42 bases in frame from the first base. V loses 2 bases, J loses 5 bases, and the germline ends lie 12 bases apart. CDR1 and CDR2, per the germline V gene, are SGHVS and FQNEAQ.

The sequence derives from a human donor in good health. The source material was CD4+ T cells from PBMCs. This chain joins TRBV7-8 to TRBJ2-5, with a weak D call of TRBD2 (7 bases match). For the CDR3, the sequence is CASSLREGGETQYF. The DNA sequence is given as TGTGCCAGCAGCTTAAGGGAGGGGGGGGAGACCCAGTACTTC.